This T cell receptor (beta chain) was captured by sequencing in a study of PD-1 blockade in classical Hodgkin lymphoma. The V end was cut by 5 bases, the J end by 2 bases, with 15 bases between. CDR3 length: 15 amino acids. The germline gives CDR1 MNHEY, CDR2 SMNVEV (reference sequence). With no exception, relapse followed autologous stem cell transplantation in all patients, and brentuximab vedotin exposure varied. The data were produced by immunoSEQ multiplex PCR, yet TCRdb's version contains in-frame clones alone and is incomplete. The sample contains 24,000 or so clones, just under 80% of which appear only once.

The chain carries TRBV27 and TRBJ2-5; D unresolved. The specimen was peripheral blood mononuclear cells (PBMCs), collected before the second cycle of nivolumab. The TCR originated in a human donor with classical Hodgkin lymphoma. CDR3 residues: CASSPRMLAQETQYF. CDR3 bases: TGTGCCAGCAGTCCCCGGATGCTGGCACAAGAGACCCAGTACTTC.